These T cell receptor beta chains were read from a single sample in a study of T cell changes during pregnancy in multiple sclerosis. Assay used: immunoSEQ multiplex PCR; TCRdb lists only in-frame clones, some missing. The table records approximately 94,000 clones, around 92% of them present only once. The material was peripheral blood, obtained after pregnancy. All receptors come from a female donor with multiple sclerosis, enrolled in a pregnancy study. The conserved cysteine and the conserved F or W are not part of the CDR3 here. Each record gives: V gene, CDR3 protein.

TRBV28	ASSPGELLYTDTQY
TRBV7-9	ASSLGTGLAGANVLT
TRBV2	ASRILAGGINEQF
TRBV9	ASSVGGSLNSPLH
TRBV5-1	ASSLLSSYEQY
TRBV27	ASSLKLSYEQY
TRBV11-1	ASSLGDYNEQF
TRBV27	ASATPGTSGSYEQY
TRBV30	AWRPGEGFFWNYGYT
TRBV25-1	ASSDDRGGEKLF
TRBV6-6	ASSYPLGVGF
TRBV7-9	ASSENRIVLENEQF
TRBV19	ASSQQENTEAF
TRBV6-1	ASTTEDGIFEQY
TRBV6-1	ASSDLGTEAF
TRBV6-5	ASGGGYYNSPLH
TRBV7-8	ASSLYRRSPEPNQPQH
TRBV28	ASSLTGSSYEQY
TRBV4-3	ASSQAPGGSYNEQF
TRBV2	ASKTRTGENSPLH
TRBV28	ASSLSRVGSGYT
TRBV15	ATSPRGIDTQY
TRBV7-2	ASSLRGSGNTIY
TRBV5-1	ASSLELNTGELF
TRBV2	ASRPGQPSVF
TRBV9	ASSVILAGVSEQF
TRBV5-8	ASSLGQVFNYGYT
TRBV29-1	SVRPVPGLATYNEQF
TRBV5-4	ASSLSGSGGSQETQY
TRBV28	ASSLSGSGTQY
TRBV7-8	ASSSLTAGTGNFSYEQY
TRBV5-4	ASSEPGGTQY
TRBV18	ASSSYGVGLYEQY
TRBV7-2	ASSSGLAGELF
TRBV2	ASTVLAGMVGTDTQY
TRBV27	ASSKDRVNTEAF
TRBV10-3	AIKGDTDTQY
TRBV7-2	ASSLGDRPQETQY
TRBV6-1	ASSETGGYEKLF
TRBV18	ASSPIRGSKQETQY
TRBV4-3	ASSQVDRVDDEQF
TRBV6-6	ALGVGPSSGNTIY
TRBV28	ASSGQRNTIY
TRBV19	ASSTRTGPGVYYGYT
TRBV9	ASSGGGAASNQPQH
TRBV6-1	ASSEQQTRNYGYT
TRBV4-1	ASSQVADNIGGYT
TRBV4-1	ASSQVGRQETQY
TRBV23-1	ASGDRGENYGYT
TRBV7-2	ASSLRGMRDRGTDTQY
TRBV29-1	SVRGTYEQY
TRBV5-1	ASSLQGNNEKLF
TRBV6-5	ASSYLSSGSTDTQY
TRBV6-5	ASSYSGSGSQPQH